This T cell receptor beta chain stems from a study of shared clonotypes between healthy human individuals. Study results and limitations: When naive CD4 clonotypes were compared across a handful of donors, 5% to 5.5% were shared. Rarefaction gave evidence that sorted-subset sequencing remained incomplete despite large depth.

The J segment lost 8 bases and the V segment lost 2 bases, leaving 7 bases of the junction unmatched. The CDR3 has 15 residues. Germline V lookup: CDR1 MGHDK, CDR2 SYGVNS. About this clone itself: Its specificity is not known.

In the authors' workflow: ImmunoSEQ only sent back junction sequences with no quality scores, so filtering was done differently. Assay used: immunoSEQ multiplex PCR; TCRdb lists only in-frame clones, some missing. That table supplies the V and J calls and clone size; D and trimming were determined from the DNA. The data show 2,500,000 or so clones, around 94% seen once. The clonotype was recovered from a man younger than 30 in good health. The sample taken for sequencing was naive CD4+ T cells sorted from blood. As to subset: CD45RA+ positively selected. The genes are TRBV25-1 and TRBJ1-4; 8 nucleotides line up with TRBD1. CDR3 bases: TGTGCCAGCAGTGAACCGGACAGGGTAAAAGAAAAACTGTTTTTT. Translating gives CASSEPDRVKEKLFF. The entire variable domain, with the rest obtained from reference TRBV25-1 and TRBJ1-4, is as follows: EADIYQTPRYLVIGTGKKITLECSQTMGHDKMYWYQQDPGMELHLIHYSYGVNSTEKGDLSSESTVSRIRTEHFPLTLESARPSHTSQYLCASSEPDRVKEKLFFGSGTQLSVL.